This TCR beta chain was documented in a study of blood T cell repertoires in COVID-19. In the study overall: Spain, Italy and the United States supplied samples that represented acute and convalescent COVID-19. T cells, B-cell-depleted T cells, or PBMCs supplied cDNA or gDNA.

Trimming took 8 bases from V and 7 from J, leaving 15 bases between them. Germline-derived CDR1 and CDR2 are SEHNR and FQNEAQ (reference sequence). The CDR3 runs to 13 residues. Seattle patients were enrolled while actively infected and followed longitudinally. TCRdb's copy holds only in-frame clones and misses some; the assay was immunoSEQ multiplex PCR. The sample has roughly 180,000 clones; 75% to 85% are singletons. This chain links TRBV7-9 with TRBJ2-1; D is unclear. The TCR was taken from a woman between 40 and 55 years old with COVID-19, enrolled during active disease. Sequencing was performed on peripheral blood. CDR3 coding DNA: TGTGCCAGCGCCCTTGGCCCCGGGAATGAGCAGTTCTTC. This encodes CASALGPGNEQFF.